The T cell receptor beta chain under discussion was sequenced for a study of blood T cell repertoires in COVID-19. The overall study: PBMCs, B-cell-depleted T cells, or T cells were the source of the cDNA or gDNA that made up the material.

Authors' analysis steps: Reference gene primer amplification yielded estimated nucleated cell counts. The method was immunoSEQ multiplex PCR; TCRdb's version includes in-frame clones alone and lacks a portion of them. Clone size and V and J calls were adopted from that table, with D and trimming inferred from the DNA. The sample has over 250,000 clones, 83% seen once. This sequence was found in a woman aged 45 to 65 who had recovered from COVID-19. The sequencing input was peripheral blood.

DNA of the CDR3: TGTGCCAGCAGGGCAGGGGTACAGCCCCAGCATTTT. Amino acid sequence: CASRAGVQPQHF. The rearrangement joins TRBV28 to TRBJ1-5; the D gene is possibly TRBD1 (6 bases). The CDR3 extends over 12 amino acids. Germline values: CDR1 MDHEN, CDR2 SYDVKM. V was clipped by 6 bases and J by 7 bases, with 10 bases between them.